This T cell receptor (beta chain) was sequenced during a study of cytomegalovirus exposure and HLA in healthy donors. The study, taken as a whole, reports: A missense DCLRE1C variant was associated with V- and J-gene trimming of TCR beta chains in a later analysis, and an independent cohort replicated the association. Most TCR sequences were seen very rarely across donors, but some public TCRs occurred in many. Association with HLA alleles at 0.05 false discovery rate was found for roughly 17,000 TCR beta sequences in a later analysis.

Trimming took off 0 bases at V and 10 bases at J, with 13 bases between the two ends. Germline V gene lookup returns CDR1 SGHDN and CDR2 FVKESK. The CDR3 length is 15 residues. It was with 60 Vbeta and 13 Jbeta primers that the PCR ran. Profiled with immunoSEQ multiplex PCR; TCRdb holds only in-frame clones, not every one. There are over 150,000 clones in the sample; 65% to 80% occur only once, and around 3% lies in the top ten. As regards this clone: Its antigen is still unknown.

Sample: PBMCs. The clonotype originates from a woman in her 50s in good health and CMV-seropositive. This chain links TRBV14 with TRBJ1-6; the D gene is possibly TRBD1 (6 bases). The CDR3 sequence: CASSQDRGRGSPLHF. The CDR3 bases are TGTGCCAGCAGCCAAGATCGAGGCAGGGGCTCACCCCTCCACTTT.